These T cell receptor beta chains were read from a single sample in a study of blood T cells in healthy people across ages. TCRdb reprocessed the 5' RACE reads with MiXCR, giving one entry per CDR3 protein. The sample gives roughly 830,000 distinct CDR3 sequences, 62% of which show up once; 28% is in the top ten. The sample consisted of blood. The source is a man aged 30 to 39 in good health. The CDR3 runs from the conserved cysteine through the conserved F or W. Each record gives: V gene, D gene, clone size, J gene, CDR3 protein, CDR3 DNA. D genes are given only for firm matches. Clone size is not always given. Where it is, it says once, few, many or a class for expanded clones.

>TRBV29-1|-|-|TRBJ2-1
CSVEDRLYNEQFF
TGCAGCGTTGAAGACAGGCTGTACAATGAGCAGTTCTTC
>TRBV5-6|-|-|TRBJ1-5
CASSMGQQFQPQHF
TGTGCCAGCAGTATGGGCCAGCAATTTCAGCCCCAGCATTTT
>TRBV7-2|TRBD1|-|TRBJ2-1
CAGSLYGDRGGDEQFF
TGTGCCGGCAGCTTATACGGGGACAGGGGAGGGGATGAGCAGTTCTTC
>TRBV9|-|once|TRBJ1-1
CASSVAGAGTEAFF
TGTGCCAGCAGCGTAGCGGGGGCCGGGACTGAAGCTTTCTTT
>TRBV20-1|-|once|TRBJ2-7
CSARGHNSYEQYF
TGCAGTGCTCGAGGACACAATTCTTACGAGCAGTACTTC
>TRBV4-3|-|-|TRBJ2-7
CASSAKGLGPDEQYF
TGCGCCAGCAGCGCCAAGGGTTTAGGGCCCGACGAGCAGTACTTC
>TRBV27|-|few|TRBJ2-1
CASSLIGNEQFF
TGTGCCAGCAGTTTAATCGGCAATGAGCAGTTCTTC
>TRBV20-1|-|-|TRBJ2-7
CSAQLGPLEQYF
TGCAGTGCCCAATTGGGCCCTCTGGAGCAGTACTTC
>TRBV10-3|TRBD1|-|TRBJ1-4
CAMGTGGEGGELFF
TGTGCCATGGGGACAGGGGGCGAAGGGGGAGAACTGTTTTTT
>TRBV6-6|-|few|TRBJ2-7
CASSLNSWPYEQYF
TGTGCCAGCAGCCTCAATAGTTGGCCCTACGAGCAGTACTTC
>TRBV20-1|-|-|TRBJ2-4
CAPRAKNIQYF
TGCGCGCCTAGGGCCAAAAACATTCAGTACTTC
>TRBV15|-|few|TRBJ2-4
CATSRDFRSWGIQYF
TGTGCCACCAGCAGAGATTTTAGGTCGTGGGGCATTCAGTACTTC
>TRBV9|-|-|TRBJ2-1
CATGKGGGNNEQFF
TGTGCCACCGGGAAGGGCGGGGGCAACAATGAGCAGTTCTTC
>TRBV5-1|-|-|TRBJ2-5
CASSYRQREGPQYF
TGCGCCAGCAGCTATCGACAGCGTGAGGGGCCCCAGTACTTC
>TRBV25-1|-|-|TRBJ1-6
CASSEYRDNSPLHF
TGTGCCAGCAGTGAATACAGGGACAATTCACCCCTCCACTTT
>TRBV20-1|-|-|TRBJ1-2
CSGGARDYTF
TGCAGTGGGGGGGCGCGGGACTACACCTTC
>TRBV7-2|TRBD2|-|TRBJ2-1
CASSYGVGTSGGAYEQFF
TGTGCCAGCAGCTATGGGGTGGGGACTAGCGGGGGGGCCTATGAGCAGTTCTTC
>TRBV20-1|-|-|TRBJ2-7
CSERRTEGYEQYF
TGCAGTGAGCGACGGACAGAGGGCTACGAGCAGTACTTC
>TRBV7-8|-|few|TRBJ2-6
CASSPPRANVLTF
TGTGCCAGCAGCCCCCCCCGGGCCAACGTCCTGACTTTC
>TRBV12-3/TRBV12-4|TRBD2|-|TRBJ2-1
CASTDPRGGHYNEQFF
TGTGCCAGCACCGATCCACGGGGGGGCCATTACAATGAGCAGTTCTTC
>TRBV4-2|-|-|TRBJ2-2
CASSRPKGAETGELFF
TGTGCCAGCAGCCGACCTAAAGGGGCAGAAACCGGGGAGCTGTTTTTT
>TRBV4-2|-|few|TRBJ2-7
CASSQDKAGSYEQYF
TGTGCCAGCAGCCAAGATAAGGCCGGTTCCTACGAGCAGTACTTC
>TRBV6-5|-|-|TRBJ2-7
CASSYSPPTGTAYEQYF
TGTGCCAGCAGTTACTCGCCCCCCACAGGGACCGCCTACGAGCAGTACTTC
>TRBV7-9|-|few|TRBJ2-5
CASSPTQDMYQETQYF
TGTGCCAGCAGCCCCACCCAGGACATGTACCAAGAGACCCAGTACTTC
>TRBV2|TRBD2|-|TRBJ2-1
CASSVGGGKYNEQFF
TGTGCCAGCAGTGTCGGCGGGGGGAAATACAATGAGCAGTTCTTC
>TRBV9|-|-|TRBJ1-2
CASSVVGDSNYGYTF
TGTGCCAGCAGCGTAGTGGGGGATTCTAACTATGGCTACACCTTC
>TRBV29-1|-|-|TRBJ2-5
CSVEVEDAQVGWETQYF
TGCAGCGTTGAAGTGGAGGACGCCCAAGTAGGTTGGGAGACCCAGTACTTC
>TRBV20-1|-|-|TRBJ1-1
CSAPAAGNLYTEAFF
TGCAGTGCTCCTGCCGCGGGTAATCTTTACACTGAAGCTTTCTTT
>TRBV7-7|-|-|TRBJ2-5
CASSLARRGETQYF
TGTGCTAGCAGCTTAGCGAGGAGGGGCGAGACCCAGTACTTC
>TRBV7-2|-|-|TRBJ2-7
CASSSPLTAYEQYF
TGTGCCAGCAGCTCACCCCTAACCGCCTACGAGCAGTACTTC
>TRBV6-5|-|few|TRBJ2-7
CATAVSSSYEQYF
TGTGCGACGGCAGTATCGAGCTCCTACGAGCAGTACTTC
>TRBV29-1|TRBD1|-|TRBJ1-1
CSVGDSPNTEAFF
TGCAGCGTCGGGGACAGTCCGAACACTGAAGCTTTCTTT
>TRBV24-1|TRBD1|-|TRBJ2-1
CATSDPTGQGFYNEQFF
TGTGCCACCAGTGACCCTACCGGACAGGGATTCTACAATGAGCAGTTCTTC
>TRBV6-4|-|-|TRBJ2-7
CASSSPEGRPLEQYF
TGTGCCAGCAGTTCCCCTGAGGGCAGGCCCCTCGAGCAGTACTTC
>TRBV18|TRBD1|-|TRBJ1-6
CASSPRDRGSPLHF
TGTGCCAGCTCACCTCGGGACAGGGGCTCACCCCTCCACTTT
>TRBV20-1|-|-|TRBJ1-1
CSAGRTDRLEAFF
TGCAGTGCTGGTCGGACCGACCGTTTAGAAGCTTTCTTT
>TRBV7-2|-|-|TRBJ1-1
CASSPRTRLTSEAFF
TGTGCCAGCAGCCCCCGGACAAGGCTAACGTCTGAAGCTTTCTTT
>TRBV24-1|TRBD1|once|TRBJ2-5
CATSDLRPGQGYEETQYF
TGTGCCACCAGTGATTTGCGCCCGGGACAGGGGTATGAAGAGACCCAGTACTTC
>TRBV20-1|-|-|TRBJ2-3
CSAPRASGADTQYF
TGCAGTGCTCCTCGGGCCAGCGGAGCAGATACGCAGTATTTT
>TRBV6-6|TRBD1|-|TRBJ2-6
CASSWTGNTGANVLTF
TGTGCCAGCAGTTGGACAGGGAATACTGGGGCCAACGTCCTGACTTTC
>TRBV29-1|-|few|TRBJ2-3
CSVGRQGVRNTQYF
TGCAGCGTTGGGAGACAAGGGGTGAGAAATACGCAGTATTTT
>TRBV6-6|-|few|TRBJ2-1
CASSFGGRNEQFF
TGTGCCAGCAGTTTCGGGGGGCGGAATGAGCAGTTCTTC
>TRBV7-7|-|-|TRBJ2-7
CASSLYHGSYEQYF
TGTGCCAGCAGCTTGTATCACGGCTCCTACGAGCAGTACTTC
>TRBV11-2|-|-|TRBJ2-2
CASSFLRETGELFF
TGTGCCAGCAGCTTCCTAAGGGAAACCGGGGAGCTGTTTTTT
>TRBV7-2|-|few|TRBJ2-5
CASSLNSIQETQYF
TGTGCCAGCAGCTTAAATTCGATCCAAGAGACCCAGTACTTC
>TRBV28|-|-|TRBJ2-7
CASSPAGFLYEQYF
TGTGCCAGCAGTCCCGCGGGATTTCTCTACGAGCAGTACTTC
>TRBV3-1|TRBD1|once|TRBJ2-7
CASSQFMGQGYEQYF
TGTGCCAGCAGCCAATTTATGGGACAGGGCTACGAGCAGTACTTC
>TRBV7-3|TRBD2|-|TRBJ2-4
CASSLGTSRAKNIQYF
TGTGCCAGCAGCTTGGGGACTAGCAGGGCCAAAAACATTCAGTACTTC
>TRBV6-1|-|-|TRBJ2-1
CASSEALRYFPYEQFF
TGTGCCAGCAGTGAAGCGCTTCGGTACTTTCCCTATGAGCAGTTCTTC
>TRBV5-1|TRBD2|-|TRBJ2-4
CASRQASGGAKNIQYF
TGCGCCAGCAGACAGGCTAGCGGTGGAGCCAAAAACATTCAGTACTTC
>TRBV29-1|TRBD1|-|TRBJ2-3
CSVFDTGDTTDTQYF
TGCAGCGTTTTTGACACAGGGGATACTACAGATACGCAGTATTTT